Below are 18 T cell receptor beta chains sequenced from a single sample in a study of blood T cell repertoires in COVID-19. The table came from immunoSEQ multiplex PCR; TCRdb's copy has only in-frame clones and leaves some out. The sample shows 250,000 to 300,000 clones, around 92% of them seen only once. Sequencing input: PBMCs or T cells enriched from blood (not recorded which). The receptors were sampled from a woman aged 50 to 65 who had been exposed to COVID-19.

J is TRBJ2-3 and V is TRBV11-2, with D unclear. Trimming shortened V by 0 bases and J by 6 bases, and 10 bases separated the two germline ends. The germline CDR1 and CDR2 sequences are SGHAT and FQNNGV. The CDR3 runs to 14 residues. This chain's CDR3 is CASSLDPGADTQYF. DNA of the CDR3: TGTGCCAGCAGCTTAGATCCAGGCGCGGATACGCAGTATTTT.

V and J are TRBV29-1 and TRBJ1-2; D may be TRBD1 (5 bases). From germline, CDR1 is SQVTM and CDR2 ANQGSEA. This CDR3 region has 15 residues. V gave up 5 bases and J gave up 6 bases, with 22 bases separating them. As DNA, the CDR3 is TGCAGCGTTTATAACCTGGGGGAGGGTCATAATGGCTACACCTTC. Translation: CSVYNLGEGHNGYTF.

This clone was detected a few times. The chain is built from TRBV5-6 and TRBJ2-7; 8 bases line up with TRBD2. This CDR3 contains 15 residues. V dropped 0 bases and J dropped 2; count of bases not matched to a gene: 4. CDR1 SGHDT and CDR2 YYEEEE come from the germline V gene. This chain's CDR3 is CASSLGRGGPYEQYF. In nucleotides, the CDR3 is TGTGCCAGCAGCTTGGGTCGGGGGGGCCCCTACGAGCAGTACTTC.

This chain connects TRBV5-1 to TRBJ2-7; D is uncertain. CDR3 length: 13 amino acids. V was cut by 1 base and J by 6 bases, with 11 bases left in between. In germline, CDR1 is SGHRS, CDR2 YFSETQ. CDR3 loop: CASSLWIEREQYF. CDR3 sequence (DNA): TGCGCCAGCAGCTTGTGGATCGAGCGCGAGCAGTACTTC.

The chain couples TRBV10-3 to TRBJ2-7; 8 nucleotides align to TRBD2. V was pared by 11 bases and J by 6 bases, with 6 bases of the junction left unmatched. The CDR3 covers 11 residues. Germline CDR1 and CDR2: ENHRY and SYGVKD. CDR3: CAGGLEGEQYF. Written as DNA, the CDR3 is TGTGCCGGGGGACTAGAAGGCGAGCAGTACTTC.

The CDR3 loop reads CASSPPGGTEAFF. The CDR3 DNA sequence: TGTGCCAGCTCACCACCGGGGGGCACTGAAGCTTTCTTT. The chain uses TRBV18 and TRBJ1-1; D is possibly TRBD1 (5 bases). The CDR3 length is 13 residues. Between the trimmed V and J ends, which lost 0 bases and 4 bases, there was a span of 6 bases. Per the germline V gene, CDR1 is KGHSH and CDR2 is LQKENI.

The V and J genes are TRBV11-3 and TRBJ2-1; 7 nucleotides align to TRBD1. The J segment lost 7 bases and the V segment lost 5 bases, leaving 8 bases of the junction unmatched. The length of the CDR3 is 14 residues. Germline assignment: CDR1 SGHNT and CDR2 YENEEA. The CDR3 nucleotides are TGTGCCAGCAGCCGGGACAGAGGAAATAATGAGCAGTTCTTC. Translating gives CASSRDRGNNEQFF.

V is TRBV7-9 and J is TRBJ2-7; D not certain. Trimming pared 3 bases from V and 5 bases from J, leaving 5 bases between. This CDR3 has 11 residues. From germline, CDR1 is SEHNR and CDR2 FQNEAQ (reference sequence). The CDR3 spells CASSFLHEQYF. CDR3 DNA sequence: TGTGCCAGCAGCTTTCTTCACGAGCAGTACTTC.

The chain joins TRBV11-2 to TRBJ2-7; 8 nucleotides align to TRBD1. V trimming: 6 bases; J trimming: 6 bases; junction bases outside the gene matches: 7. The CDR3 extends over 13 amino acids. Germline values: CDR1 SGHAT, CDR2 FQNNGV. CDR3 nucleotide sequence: TGTGCCAGCAGGCGGACAGGGAATAGCGAGCAGTACTTC. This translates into CASRRTGNSEQYF.

This chain's CDR3 is CASSSRTGLPTDTQYF. CDR3 in DNA: TGTGCCAGCAGTTCAAGGACAGGGCTTCCCACAGATACGCAGTATTTT. The chain is built from TRBV27 and TRBJ2-3; 8 bases line up with TRBD1. The CDR3 consists of 16 residues. Trimming took 4 bases from V and 2 from J; bases not matched to a gene: 8. Per the germline V gene, CDR1 is MNHEY and CDR2 is SMNVEV (reference sequence).

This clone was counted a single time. The CDR3 coding sequence is TGCGCCAGCAGCCAAACCCCAGGGGGAACTAGCTATGGCTACACCTTC. Encoded protein: CASSQTPGGTSYGYTF. V and J are TRBV4-1 and TRBJ1-2; 7 bases are a match to TRBD1. Germline V gene sequence: CDR1 MGHRA, CDR2 YSYEKL. This CDR3 spans 16 amino acids. Losses at the gene ends were 2 bases for V and 4 bases for J; bases not matched to a gene: 10.

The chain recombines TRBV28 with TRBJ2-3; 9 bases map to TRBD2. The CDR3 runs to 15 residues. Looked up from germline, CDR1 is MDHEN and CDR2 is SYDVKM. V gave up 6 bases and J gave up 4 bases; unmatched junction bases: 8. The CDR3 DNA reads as TGTGCCAGCAGCGTGAGCGGGGGGCGCCCAGATACGCAGTATTTT. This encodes CASSVSGGRPDTQYF.

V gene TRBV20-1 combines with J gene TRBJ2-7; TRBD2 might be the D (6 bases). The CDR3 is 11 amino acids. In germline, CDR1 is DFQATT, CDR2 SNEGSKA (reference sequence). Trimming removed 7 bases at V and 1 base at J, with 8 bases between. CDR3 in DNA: TGCAGTGGGCGGGAATCCTACGAGCAGTACTTC. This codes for CSGRESYEQYF.

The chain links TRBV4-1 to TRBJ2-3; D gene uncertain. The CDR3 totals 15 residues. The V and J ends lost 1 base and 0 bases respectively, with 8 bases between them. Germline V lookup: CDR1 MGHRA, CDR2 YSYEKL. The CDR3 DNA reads TGCGCCAGCAGCCAAGTGGTAGTAAGCACAGATACGCAGTATTTT. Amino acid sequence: CASSQVVVSTDTQYF.

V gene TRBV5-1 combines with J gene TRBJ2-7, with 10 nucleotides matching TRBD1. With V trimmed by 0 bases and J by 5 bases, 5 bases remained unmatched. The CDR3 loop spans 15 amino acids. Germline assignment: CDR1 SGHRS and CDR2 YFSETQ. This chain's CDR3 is CASSLGWTGGNEQYF. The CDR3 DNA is TGCGCCAGCAGCTTGGGTTGGACAGGGGGGAACGAGCAGTACTTC.

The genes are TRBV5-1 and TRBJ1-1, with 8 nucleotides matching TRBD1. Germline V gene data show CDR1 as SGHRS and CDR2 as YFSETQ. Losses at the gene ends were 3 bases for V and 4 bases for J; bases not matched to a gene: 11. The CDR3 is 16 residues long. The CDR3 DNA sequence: TGCGCCAGCAGCTCACAGACACAGGGGGTAGGCACTGAAGCTTTCTTT. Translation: CASSSQTQGVGTEAFF.

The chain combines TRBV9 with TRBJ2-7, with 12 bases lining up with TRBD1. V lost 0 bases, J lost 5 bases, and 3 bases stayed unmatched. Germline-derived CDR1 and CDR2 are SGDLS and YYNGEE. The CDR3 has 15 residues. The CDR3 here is CASSVGGQGAHEQYF. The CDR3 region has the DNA TGTGCCAGCAGCGTAGGGGGACAGGGGGCCCACGAGCAGTACTTC.

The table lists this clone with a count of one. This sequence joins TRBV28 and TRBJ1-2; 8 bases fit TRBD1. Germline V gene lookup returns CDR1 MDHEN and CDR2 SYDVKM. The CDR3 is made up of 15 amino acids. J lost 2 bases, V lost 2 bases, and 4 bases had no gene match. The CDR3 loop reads CASSLTRTGNYGYTF. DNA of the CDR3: TGTGCCAGCAGTTTAACTAGGACAGGGAACTATGGCTACACCTTC.